This T cell receptor (beta chain) was sequenced in a study of cytotoxic CD8 clonotypes in ibrutinib-treated CLL. Whole-study results and caveats: Public clonotypes proved infrequent, and on treatment they shrank or remained steady. Baseline levels were approached again at progression, after clonality had risen at ibrutinib response.

About this clone: The target antigen is unknown.

Targeted sequencing depth ranged from 1 in 200,000 to 1 in 1 million T cells. Produced via immunoSEQ multiplex PCR; TCRdb's table is partial and in-frame only. The table shows some 140,000 clones, with 79% occurring only once. The V and J ends lost 4 bases and 5 bases respectively, with 14 bases between them. Germline lookup yields CDR1 SQVTM and CDR2 ANQGSEA. This CDR3 is built from 13 residues. This clonotype was sampled from a human donor with chronic lymphocytic leukemia. The source material was PBMCs, sampled after 12 months of ibrutinib treatment. V usage is TRBV29-1 and J usage is TRBJ1-1; possibly TRBD1 for D (5 bases). CDR3 amino acids: CSVGRQRETEAFF. CDR3 DNA: TGCAGCGTTGGGAGACAGAGAGAGACTGAAGCTTTCTTT.